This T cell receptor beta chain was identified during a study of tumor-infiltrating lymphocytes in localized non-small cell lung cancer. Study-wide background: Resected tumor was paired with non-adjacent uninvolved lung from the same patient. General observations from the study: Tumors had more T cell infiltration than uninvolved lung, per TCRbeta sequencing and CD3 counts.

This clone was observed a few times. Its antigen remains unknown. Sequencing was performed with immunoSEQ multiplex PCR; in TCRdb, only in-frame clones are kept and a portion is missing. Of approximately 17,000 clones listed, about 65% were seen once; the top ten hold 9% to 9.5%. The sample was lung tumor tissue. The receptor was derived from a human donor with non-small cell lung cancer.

CDR3 sequence: CASSSRLGGALSSYEQYF. In nucleotides, the CDR3 is TGTGCCAGCAGTTCCCGATTAGGGGGGGCACTTAGCTCCTACGAGCAGTACTTC. The chain combines TRBV28 with TRBJ2-7; perhaps TRBD2 as D (7 bases). The CDR3 contains 18 residues. V lost 4 bases, J lost 0 bases, and 22 bases lay in between. Germline lookup yields CDR1 MDHEN and CDR2 SYDVKM.